Detailed here is one T cell receptor (beta chain). Here immunoSEQ multiplex PCR was the method, and the copy in TCRdb shows in-frame clones only, minus some. The profile covers about 81,000 clones, with over 80% appearing a single time and about 6.7% taken by the ten largest. The data belong to a study of PD-L1 blockade in urothelial cancer. Study background: Males with bladder-origin urothelial cancer made up about 85% of the 29 patients. Of prior chemotherapy regimens, patients had received between 0 and 3.

V lost 5 bases and J lost 8, with 18 bases in between. Germline values: CDR1 SGHTA, CDR2 FQGNSA. The CDR3 loop spans 14 amino acids. The sample's time point: pretreatment peripheral blood. Diagnoses among patients were locally advanced or metastatic urothelial carcinoma. Each patient gave between 1 and 8 samples, pretreatment and on-treatment. The rearrangement joins TRBV7-2 to TRBJ1-2; D uncertain. This specimen consisted of PBMCs, obtained around atezolizumab (anti-PD-L1) treatment. The clonotype comes from a man aged 35 to 55 with urothelial cancer. CDR3 residues: CASSPGGGRGGYTF. CDR3 bases: TGTGCCAGCAGCCCAGGAGGAGGACGAGGAGGCTACACCTTC. Using reference TRBV7-2 and TRBJ1-2 for the parts outside the CDR3, the full variable domain is GAGVSQSPSNKVTEKGKDVELRCDPISGHTALYWYRQSLGQGLEFLIYFQGNSAPDKSGLPSDRFSAERTGGSVSTLTIQRTQQEDSAVYLCASSPGGGRGGYTFGSGTRLTVV.